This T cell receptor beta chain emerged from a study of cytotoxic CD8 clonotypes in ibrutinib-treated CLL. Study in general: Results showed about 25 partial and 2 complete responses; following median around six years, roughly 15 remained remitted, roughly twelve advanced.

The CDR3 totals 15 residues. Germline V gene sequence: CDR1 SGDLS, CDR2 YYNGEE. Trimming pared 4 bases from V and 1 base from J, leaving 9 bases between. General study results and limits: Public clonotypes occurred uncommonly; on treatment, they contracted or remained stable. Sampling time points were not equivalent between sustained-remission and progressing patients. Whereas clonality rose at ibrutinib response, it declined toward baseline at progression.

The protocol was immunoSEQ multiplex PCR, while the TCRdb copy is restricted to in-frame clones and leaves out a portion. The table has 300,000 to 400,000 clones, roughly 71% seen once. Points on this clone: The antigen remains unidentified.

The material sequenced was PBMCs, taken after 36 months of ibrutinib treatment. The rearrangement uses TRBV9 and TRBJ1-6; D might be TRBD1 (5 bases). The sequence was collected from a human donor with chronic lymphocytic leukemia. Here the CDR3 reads CASSNQGSYNSPLHF. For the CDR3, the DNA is TGTGCCAGCAGCAACCAGGGATCCTATAATTCACCCCTCCACTTT. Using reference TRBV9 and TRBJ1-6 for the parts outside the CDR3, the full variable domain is DSGVTQTPKHLITATGQRVTLRCSPRSGDLSVYWYQQSLDQGLQFLIQYYNGEERAKGNILERFSAQQFPDLHSELNLSSLELGDSALYFCASSNQGSYNSPLHFGNGTRLTVT.